The 15 T cell receptor beta chains in this list originate from one sample, sequenced in a study of cytomegalovirus exposure and HLA in healthy donors. Libraries were prepared by immunoSEQ multiplex PCR; TCRdb keeps only in-frame clonotypes and omits some of them. The sample holds 250,000 to 400,000 clones, roughly 87% seen once. The sequenced material came from PBMCs. The receptor set was obtained from a woman in her 30s in good health and CMV-seropositive.

This clone appeared once. This rearrangement joins TRBV6-5 to TRBJ1-3; 9 bases align to TRBD1. Trimming at V came to 5 bases and at J to 8 bases, leaving 10 bases not matched to a gene. Germline V gene data show CDR1 as MNHEY and CDR2 as SVGAGI. This CDR3 comprises 15 residues. The CDR3, as DNA: TGTGCCAGCAGTCGAAACACAGGGGGCTATGACACCATATATTTT. It is translated as CASSRNTGGYDTIYF.

J is TRBJ1-5 and V is TRBV4-3, with D unresolved. Trimming pared 1 base from V and 3 bases from J, leaving 16 bases between. The CDR3 is 17 residues long. CDR1 is LGHNA, CDR2 YSLEER, per germline. CDR3 sequence: CASSQVWRDGDNQPQHF. CDR3 DNA: TGCGCCAGCAGCCAAGTATGGAGGGATGGGGACAATCAGCCCCAGCATTTT.

The chain uses TRBV5-4 and TRBJ1-5, with 8 bases matching TRBD1. V shed 3 bases, J shed 6 bases, and the junction held 5 bases outside the gene matches. The CDR3 consists of 14 residues. The V gene's germline CDR1 is SGHNT and CDR2 YYREEE (reference sequence). The CDR3 region has the DNA TGTGCCAGCAGCTCTGACAGGGGCAGTCAGCCCCAGCATTTT. This encodes CASSSDRGSQPQHF.

V and J are TRBV6-5 and TRBJ2-7; no clear D. The CDR3 runs to 14 residues. The germline CDR1 and CDR2 sequences are MNHEY and SVGAGI. V shed 0 bases and J shed 2 bases, with 8 bases lying between them. This CDR3 reads CASSYSAVAYEQYF. CDR3 nucleotide sequence: TGTGCCAGCAGTTACTCAGCAGTTGCCTACGAGCAGTACTTC.

Only one count was recorded for this clone. V is TRBV15 and J is TRBJ1-5, with 10 bases lining up with TRBD1. Germline CDR1 and CDR2: LNHNV and YYDKDF (reference sequence). Trimming removed 4 bases from V and 1 base from J; junction bases left unmatched: 7. This CDR3 has 17 residues. The CDR3 region has the DNA TGTGCCACCAGCAAAGGACAGGGGGGAGGGAGCAATCAGCCCCAGCATTTT. Translating it yields CATSKGQGGGSNQPQHF.

V usage is TRBV30 and J usage is TRBJ1-1, with TRBD1 as a possible D gene (6 bases). Between the trimmed V and J ends, which lost 3 bases and 0 bases, there was a span of 14 bases. Germline CDR1 GTSNPN, CDR2 SVGIG (reference sequence). The CDR3 has 15 amino acids. The CDR3 coding sequence is TGTGCCTGGAGCGGGGGCAGGGGAATGAACACTGAAGCTTTCTTT. Translating it yields CAWSGGRGMNTEAFF.

The chain links TRBV7-2 to TRBJ2-7; D might be TRBD1 (6 bases). V lost 5 bases and J 4 bases, leaving 18 bases between the germline ends. Germline V lookup: CDR1 SGHTA, CDR2 FQGNSA. There are 15 residues in the CDR3. DNA for the CDR3: TGTGCCAGCAGCCGAACCGCCGGGACAACATACGAGCAGTACTTC. It specifies CASSRTAGTTYEQYF. The complete variable domain, with remaining parts taken from reference TRBV7-2 and TRBJ2-7, reads GAGVSQSPSNKVTEKGKDVELRCDPISGHTALYWYRQSLGQGLEFLIYFQGNSAPDKSGLPSDRFSAERTGGSVSTLTIQRTQQEDSAVYLCASSRTAGTTYEQYFGPGTRLTVT.

This sequence joins TRBV27 and TRBJ2-1; D is undetermined. V gave up 4 bases and J gave up 2 bases, with 12 bases separating them. CDR3 length: 15 amino acids. CDR1 is MNHEY and CDR2 is SMNVEV in the germline V gene (reference sequence). Written as DNA, the CDR3 is TGTGCCAGCAGTTGGAACAGCGTTCCCTACAATGAGCAGTTCTTC. It is translated as CASSWNSVPYNEQFF.

The rearrangement uses TRBV6-6 and TRBJ1-1; D perhaps matches TRBD1 (6 bases). The CDR3 runs to 12 residues. The V and J ends lost 4 bases and 3 bases respectively, with 6 bases between them. Germline V gene data show CDR1 as MNHNY and CDR2 as SVGAGI (reference sequence). The CDR3 reads CASSWTDTEAFF. The CDR3 region has the DNA TGTGCCAGCAGTTGGACAGACACTGAAGCTTTCTTT.

The chain joins TRBV6-1 to TRBJ1-4, with D possibly matching TRBD1 (5 bases). Looked up from germline, CDR1 is MNHNS and CDR2 is SASEGT. There are 13 residues in the CDR3. Trimming cost V 1 base and J 10 bases, with 10 bases left between them. The CDR3 is CASSEGAQGKLFF. The CDR3 coding sequence is TGTGCCAGCAGTGAAGGGGCGCAGGGAAAACTGTTTTTT.

The gene calls are TRBV12-1 and TRBJ1-5. TRBV12-1 is termed a pseudogene. The CDR3 loop spans 15 amino acids. CDR3 DNA sequence: TGTGCCAGCAGCTTTGGGGGGGTTGGGGGTCAGCCCCAGCATTTT. Residues: CASSFGGVGGQPQHF.

The chain couples TRBV6-5 to TRBJ1-1; 7 bases match TRBD1. This CDR3 spans 15 amino acids. Trimming cost V 5 bases and J 0 bases; bases outside gene matches: 6. The germline gives CDR1 MNHEY, CDR2 SVGAGI. CDR3 in DNA: TGTGCCAGCAGTACACGGGACAGAATGAACACTGAAGCTTTCTTT. Protein: CASSTRDRMNTEAFF.

This clone was recorded once. The chain combines TRBV25-1 with TRBJ1-1; 7 nucleotides line up with TRBD1. The CDR3 covers 14 residues. Unmatched junction bases numbered 5, after V lost 7 bases and J lost 0 bases. CDR1 and CDR2 from the germline V gene are MGHDK and SYGVNS. The DNA of the CDR3 is TGTGCCAGCAACAGGGGCGGCATGAACACTGAAGCTTTCTTT. This sequence encodes CASNRGGMNTEAFF. The full variable domain, completed using reference TRBV25-1 and TRBJ1-1, is EADIYQTPRYLVIGTGKKITLECSQTMGHDKMYWYQQDPGMELHLIHYSYGVNSTEKGDLSSESTVSRIRTEHFPLTLESARPSHTSQYLCASNRGGMNTEAFFGQGTRLTVV.

The V and J genes are TRBV13 and TRBJ2-1; D not certain. Germline CDR1 reads PRHDT; CDR2 reads FYEKMQ (reference sequence). V was pared by 0 bases and J by 9 bases, with 6 bases between. The CDR3 has 12 amino acids. The CDR3 nucleotides read TGTGCCAGCAGCTTAGGGTATGTTGAGCAGTTCTTC. It yields the protein CASSLGYVEQFF.

The CDR3 nucleotides read TGTGCCAGCAGCCTCACGATGGGGGGGGGTTCACCCCTCCACTTT. Translation gives CASSLTMGGGSPLHF. The chain couples TRBV5-6 to TRBJ1-6, with D maybe TRBD1 (5 bases). The CDR3 runs 15 residues. Per germline, CDR1 SGHDT and CDR2 YYEEEE. The V gene lost 4 bases and the J gene lost 9 bases, with 17 bases spanning the gap.